These 32 T cell receptor beta chains came from one sample sequenced in a study of blood T cell repertoires in COVID-19. Using immunoSEQ multiplex PCR, the repertoire was profiled, and TCRdb retains in-frame clones only, with some absent. The data hold about 210,000 clones, with around 86% observed a single time. Input material: PBMCs or T cells enriched from blood (not recorded which). The receptors were sampled from a woman in her 50s with acute COVID-19.

The chain has TRBV28 and TRBJ1-2; the match to TRBD1 covers 9 bases. The ends lost 6 bases at V and 5 bases at J; junction bases unmatched: 4. Germline V gene data show CDR1 as MDHEN and CDR2 as SYDVKM. The CDR3 is made up of 13 amino acids. The CDR3 reads CASRPGQGYGYTF. The CDR3 nucleotides read TGTGCCAGCAGGCCTGGACAGGGGTATGGCTACACCTTC.

The chain is built from TRBV19 and TRBJ2-6; tentative D call: TRBD2 (6 bases). Per germline, CDR1 LNHDA and CDR2 SQIVND (reference sequence). V was cut by 0 bases and J by 4 bases, with 16 bases left in between. The CDR3 has 18 amino acids. CDR3 in DNA: TGTGCCAGTAGTATAGATCCCCCCCAGCGGGCGGGGGCCAACGTCCTGACTTTC. As protein: CASSIDPPQRAGANVLTF. The full variable domain, in which reference TRBV19 and TRBJ2-6 provide the parts outside the CDR3, is DGGITQSPKYLFRKEGQNVTLSCEQNLNHDAMYWYRQDPGQGLRLIYYSQIVNDFQKGDIAEGYSVSREKKESFPLTVTSAQKNPTAFYLCASSIDPPQRAGANVLTFGAGSRLTVL.

The V and J genes are TRBV28 and TRBJ2-7, with D possibly being TRBD2 (5 bases). V lost 5 bases and J 0 bases, leaving 14 bases between the germline ends. There are 15 residues in the CDR3. Looked up from germline, CDR1 is MDHEN and CDR2 is SYDVKM. CDR3 bases: TGTGCCAGCAGTCGCGGTGACGGACTCTCCTACGAGCAGTACTTC. Protein sequence: CASSRGDGLSYEQYF.

V usage is TRBV4-1 and J usage is TRBJ2-7, with TRBD2 identical over 13 bases. The CDR3 is 15 residues long. Germline CDR1 MGHRA, CDR2 YSYEKL. Trimming removed 5 bases from V and 3 bases from J; junction bases left unmatched: 4. The CDR3 protein is CASSSGTSGVYEQYF. The CDR3 DNA reads as TGCGCCAGCAGCTCCGGGACTAGCGGGGTCTACGAGCAGTACTTC.

The chain uses TRBV9 and TRBJ2-7, with 7 bases identical to TRBD1. The trim removed 1 base at V and 5 bases at J, leaving 12 bases unmatched. The CDR3 loop spans 16 amino acids. From germline, CDR1 is SGDLS and CDR2 YYNGEE. DNA for the CDR3: TGTGCCAGCAGCGTAACCGTGAGGGGGCCCGGTGACGAGCAGTACTTC. The encoded protein is CASSVTVRGPGDEQYF.

The V and J genes are TRBV11-2 and TRBJ2-1, with TRBD1 as a possible D gene (6 bases). Germline-derived CDR1 and CDR2 are SGHAT and FQNNGV. This CDR3 spans 15 amino acids. Deletions cut 5 bases from V and 2 bases from J, with 13 bases between. CDR3 loop: CASSRTQGTYNEQFF. In DNA, the CDR3 is TGTGCCAGCAGCCGAACGCAGGGGACCTACAATGAGCAGTTCTTC. Filled out from reference TRBV11-2 and TRBJ2-1, the complete variable domain reads EAGVAQSPRYKIIEKRQSVAFWCNPISGHATLYWYQQILGQGPKLLIQFQNNGVVDDSQLPKDRFSAERLKGVDSTLKIQPAKLEDSAVYLCASSRTQGTYNEQFFGPGTRLTVL.

This chain uses TRBV19 with TRBJ1-5; D is perhaps TRBD1 (6 bases). Trimming took 2 bases from V and 7 from J, leaving 15 bases between them. This CDR3 has 15 amino acids. Germline V gene data show CDR1 as LNHDA and CDR2 as SQIVND (reference sequence). The CDR3 loop reads CASSISAGVGQPQHF. CDR3 sequence (DNA): TGTGCCAGTAGTATATCAGCAGGGGTTGGGCAGCCCCAGCATTTT.

The chain carries TRBV10-3 and TRBJ2-3; D is ambiguous. Trimming shortened V by 2 bases and J by 0 bases, and 3 bases separated the two germline ends. Germline V gene lookup returns CDR1 ENHRY and CDR2 SYGVKD. This CDR3 comprises 13 residues. The CDR3 coding sequence is TGTGCCATCAGTGAGAGCAGCACAGATACGCAGTATTTT. Translating gives CAISESSTDTQYF.

The CDR3 coding sequence is TGTGCCAGCAGCTGGGACAGGGGAATTGGTGGCTACACCTTC. It codes for CASSWDRGIGGYTF. J is TRBJ1-2 and V is TRBV5-4; TRBD1 matches at 10 bases. V was clipped by 3 bases and J by 7 bases; unmatched bases: 6. The CDR3 consists of 14 residues. Germline-derived CDR1 and CDR2 are SGHNT and YYREEE (reference sequence).

As regards this clone: Possible read error: a much larger clone is one base away. V and J are TRBV5-4 and TRBJ1-1; possible D gene TRBD1, 6 bases. Germline V gene lookup returns CDR1 SGHNT and CDR2 YYREEE (reference sequence). Trimming shortened V by 7 bases and J by 1 base, and 8 bases separated the two germline ends. CDR3 length equals 12 residues. The CDR3 bases are TGTGCCAGCCGGACAGCGAACACTGAAGCTTTCTTT. Translated: CASRTANTEAFF.

This chain joins TRBV5-1 and TRBJ2-3; TRBD2 aligns across 10 bases. V shed 2 bases and J 9 bases; nucleotides not matched to a gene: 6. This CDR3 is built from 14 residues. Germline lookup yields CDR1 SGHRS and CDR2 YFSETQ. CDR3 residues: CASSLTSGVLTQYF. The CDR3 region has the DNA TGCGCCAGCAGCTTAACTAGCGGGGTCCTCACGCAGTATTTT. Full variable domain (outside the CDR3, taken from reference TRBV5-1 and TRBJ2-3): KAGVTQTPRYLIKTRGQQVTLSCSPISGHRSVSWYQQTPGQGLQFLFEYFSETQRNKGNFPGRFSGRQFSNSRSEMNVSTLELGDSALYLCASSLTSGVLTQYFGPGTRLTVL.

The chain links TRBV6-5 to TRBJ2-7; D may be TRBD1 (6 bases). Between the trimmed V and J ends, which lost 8 bases and 3 bases, there was a span of 14 bases. Germline values: CDR1 MNHEY, CDR2 SVGAGI. The CDR3 sequence is 13 residues long. CDR3 sequence: CASESNRVYEQYF. Here the CDR3 DNA reads TGTGCCAGCGAGAGCAACAGGGTCTACGAGCAGTACTTC.

This clone occurred a few times. This rearrangement joins TRBV6-2 or TRBV6-3 to TRBJ2-1; 14 nucleotides agree with TRBD2. The V and J ends lost 0 bases and 7 bases, in that order; junction bases with no gene match: 5. Germline CDR1 reads MNHEY; CDR2 reads SVGEGT. CDR3 size: 17 residues. CDR3 protein: CASSYSTSGGALNEQFF. Here the CDR3 DNA reads TGTGCCAGCAGTTACTCGACTAGCGGGGGGGCCCTGAATGAGCAGTTCTTC.

This chain connects TRBV3-1 (or the pseudogene TRBV3-2) to TRBJ2-7; 7 nucleotides line up with TRBD1. Germline CDR1 and CDR2: LGHDT and YNNKEL (reference sequence). This CDR3 spans 14 amino acids. Germline trimming cut 5 bases from V and 6 bases from J; bases unmatched to any gene: 10. The CDR3 nucleotides are TGTGCCAGCAGCTCCCAAGCTTCAGGGGGCGAGCAGTACTTC. Translation gives CASSSQASGGEQYF.

The chain joins TRBV6-6 to TRBJ2-5, with D uncertain. The CDR3 covers 13 residues. Germline V gives CDR1 MNHNY, CDR2 SVGAGI (reference sequence). V shed 2 bases and J shed 4 bases, with 8 bases lying between them. The CDR3 DNA reads TGTGCCAGCAGTTACCTACAGATAGAGACCCAGTACTTC. This encodes CASSYLQIETQYF.

The V call is TRBV18, the J call TRBJ2-7; the match to TRBD2 covers 11 bases. CDR1 is KGHSH and CDR2 is LQKENI in the germline V gene. The length of the CDR3 is 15 residues. V was pared by 1 base and J by 2 bases, with 1 base of the junction left unmatched. CDR3 sequence (DNA): TGTGCCAGCTCACCACTTAGCGGGGGGGCCTACGAGCAGTACTTC. This sequence encodes CASSPLSGGAYEQYF.

This chain uses TRBV7-3 with TRBJ2-3; 8 nucleotides match TRBD2. Germline loops: CDR1 SGHTA, CDR2 FQGTGA. CDR3 length equals 15 residues. V trimming: 1 base; J trimming: 4 bases; junction bases outside the gene matches: 4. This CDR3 is CASSLRGTSADTQYF. The CDR3 DNA is TGTGCCAGCAGCTTAAGGGGGACTAGTGCAGATACGCAGTATTTT.

V and J are TRBV5-6 and TRBJ2-5, with 7 bases lining up with TRBD2. This CDR3 is built from 16 residues. The germline gives CDR1 SGHDT, CDR2 YYEEEE. V shed 6 bases and J 2 bases; nucleotides not matched to a gene: 13. CDR3 sequence reads: CASTQLGGEKQETQYF. In DNA, the CDR3 is TGTGCCAGCACCCAGTTGGGGGGGGAGAAGCAAGAGACCCAGTACTTC.

The rearrangement links TRBV5-1 to TRBJ2-1; 7 positions match TRBD1. There are 16 residues in the CDR3. V was pared by 1 base and J by 4 bases, with 8 bases of the junction left unmatched. From germline, CDR1 is SGHRS and CDR2 YFSETQ. The CDR3 spells CASSLLGQGVYNEQFF. The CDR3 DNA follows: TGCGCCAGCAGCTTGTTGGGGCAGGGGGTTTACAATGAGCAGTTCTTC.

V and J are TRBV28 and TRBJ1-4; possibly TRBD1 for D (6 bases). V was clipped by 6 bases and J by 6 bases, with 17 bases between them. Germline assignment: CDR1 MDHEN and CDR2 SYDVKM. The CDR3 is made up of 15 amino acids. The CDR3 protein is CASSSPGDMDEKLFF. CDR3 coding DNA: TGTGCCAGCAGCTCTCCAGGGGATATGGATGAAAAACTGTTTTTT.

V and J are TRBV28 and TRBJ2-7; 7 nucleotides line up with TRBD1. Germline CDR1 reads MDHEN; CDR2 reads SYDVKM. With 6 bases clipped from V and 0 bases from J, the junction kept 5 bases outside the gene matches. The CDR3 is 14 amino acids. The CDR3 DNA reads as TGTGCCAGCAGCTCGGGACAGTTCTCCTACGAGCAGTACTTC. It encodes CASSSGQFSYEQYF.

The J gene is TRBJ2-7, the V gene TRBV11-1, with TRBD1 matching over 10 bases. Germline lookup yields CDR1 SGHAT and CDR2 FQDESV (reference sequence). This CDR3 contains 15 residues. V lost 6 bases, J lost 5 bases, and 10 bases stayed unmatched. The CDR3 loop reads CASRRPGQGRNEQYF. The CDR3 DNA reads as TGTGCCAGCAGGAGACCGGGACAGGGGAGGAACGAGCAGTACTTC.

In this sample, this clone turned up a few times. The gene calls are TRBV9 and TRBJ1-6, with a tentative D call TRBD1 (5 bases). Germline loops: CDR1 SGDLS, CDR2 YYNGEE. This CDR3 comprises 14 residues. V was cut by 0 bases and J by 10 bases, with 11 bases left in between. Here the CDR3 DNA reads TGTGCCAGCAGCGTAGGCGGGGGAGAATCACCCCTCCACTTT. Residues: CASSVGGGESPLHF. Full variable domain (missing parts from reference TRBV9 and TRBJ1-6): DSGVTQTPKHLITATGQRVTLRCSPRSGDLSVYWYQQSLDQGLQFLIQYYNGEERAKGNILERFSAQQFPDLHSELNLSSLELGDSALYFCASSVGGGESPLHFGNGTRLTVT.

The rearrangement uses TRBV28 and TRBJ2-6, with 8 bases that match TRBD1. The germline gives CDR1 MDHEN, CDR2 SYDVKM. V lost 2 bases and J lost 0; bases outside the gene matches: 3. The CDR3 covers 17 residues. Written as DNA, the CDR3 is TGTGCCAGCAGTTTACTCACAGGGGGCTCTGGGGCCAACGTCCTGACTTTC. Encoded protein: CASSLLTGGSGANVLTF.

The rearrangement links TRBV3-1 (or the pseudogene TRBV3-2) to TRBJ2-7, with 11 bases lining up with TRBD2. The CDR3 runs to 18 residues. CDR1 and CDR2 (germline): LGHDT, YNNKEL (reference sequence). J gave up 2 bases and V 0 bases, and 9 bases lay outside the gene matches. The CDR3 nucleotides read TGTGCCAGCAGCCAAGAACTCCCTTTAGCGGGAGGGACCTACGAGCAGTACTTC. Translation: CASSQELPLAGGTYEQYF.

The chain couples TRBV30 to TRBJ1-5, with D hard to call. There are 14 residues in the CDR3. The germline V gene has CDR1 GTSNPN and CDR2 SVGIG (reference sequence). The V gene lost 1 base and the J gene lost 0 bases, with 7 bases spanning the gap. CDR3 amino acids: CAWSEQDSNQPQHF. In nucleotides, the CDR3 is TGTGCCTGGAGTGAACAAGATAGCAATCAGCCCCAGCATTTT. Combining the CDR3 with reference TRBV30 and TRBJ1-5 gives the whole variable domain SQTIHQWPATLVQPVGSPLSLECTVEGTSNPNLYWYRQAAGRGLQLLFYSVGIGQISSEVPQNLSASRPQDRQFILSSKKLLLSDSGFYLCAWSEQDSNQPQHFGDGTRLSIL.

The V gene is TRBV20-1, the J gene TRBJ1-2; 8 nucleotides match TRBD1. Germline lookup yields CDR1 DFQATT and CDR2 SNEGSKA (reference sequence). The ends lost 3 bases at V and 7 bases at J; junction bases unmatched: 7. The CDR3 length is 13 residues. Here the CDR3 reads CSASPTGAVGYTF. CDR3 coding DNA: TGCAGTGCTAGTCCGACAGGGGCGGTTGGCTACACCTTC.

Note on this clone: This likely reflects a read error, since a far larger clone is one base away. The chain carries TRBV5-5 and TRBJ1-1; D uncertain. The CDR3 is 13 residues long. Germline CDR1 is SGHKS and CDR2 is YYEKEE (reference sequence). Deletions cut 1 base from V and 1 base from J, with 5 bases between. The CDR3 region has the DNA TGTGCCAGCAGCTTGACTACGAACACTGAAGCTTTCTTT. This translates into CASSLTTNTEAFF.

In its sample, this clone was seen once. This chain links TRBV19 with TRBJ2-1; D is undetermined. V lost 2 bases, J lost 6 bases, and 8 bases lay in between. Germline V gives CDR1 LNHDA, CDR2 SQIVND (reference sequence). This CDR3 region has 13 residues. CDR3 loop: CASSIIPFNEQFF. The CDR3 region has the DNA TGTGCCAGTAGTATAATCCCCTTCAATGAGCAGTTCTTC.

V gene TRBV4-1 combines with J gene TRBJ1-2; 8 bases match TRBD1. Germline CDR1 is MGHRA and CDR2 is YSYEKL. With 3 bases clipped from V and 8 bases from J, the junction kept 11 bases outside the gene matches. The length of the CDR3 is 15 residues. The CDR3 reads CASSQTWTGRDGYTF. The CDR3 bases are TGCGCCAGCAGCCAGACCTGGACAGGGCGGGACGGCTACACCTTC.

The chain has TRBV4-3 and TRBJ2-3, with TRBD2 matching over 8 bases. Germline CDR1 reads LGHNA; CDR2 reads YSLEER. Unmatched junction bases numbered 4, after V lost 2 bases and J lost 0 bases. This CDR3 is 16 amino acids long. The CDR3 nucleotides are TGCGCCAGCAGCCAACAACTAGCGGCTAGCACAGATACGCAGTATTTT. Translating it yields CASSQQLAASTDTQYF.

Note on this clone: The same CDR3 can be traced to other DNA sequences in this sample. CDR3 protein: CASSPWDRPYEQYF. For the CDR3, the DNA is TGTGCCAGCTCACCATGGGACAGACCCTACGAGCAGTACTTC. This chain joins TRBV18 and TRBJ2-7; 7 nucleotides align to TRBD1. Per the germline V gene, CDR1 is KGHSH and CDR2 is LQKENI. The CDR3 loop spans 14 amino acids. Germline trimming cut 2 bases from V and 2 bases from J; bases unmatched to any gene: 3.